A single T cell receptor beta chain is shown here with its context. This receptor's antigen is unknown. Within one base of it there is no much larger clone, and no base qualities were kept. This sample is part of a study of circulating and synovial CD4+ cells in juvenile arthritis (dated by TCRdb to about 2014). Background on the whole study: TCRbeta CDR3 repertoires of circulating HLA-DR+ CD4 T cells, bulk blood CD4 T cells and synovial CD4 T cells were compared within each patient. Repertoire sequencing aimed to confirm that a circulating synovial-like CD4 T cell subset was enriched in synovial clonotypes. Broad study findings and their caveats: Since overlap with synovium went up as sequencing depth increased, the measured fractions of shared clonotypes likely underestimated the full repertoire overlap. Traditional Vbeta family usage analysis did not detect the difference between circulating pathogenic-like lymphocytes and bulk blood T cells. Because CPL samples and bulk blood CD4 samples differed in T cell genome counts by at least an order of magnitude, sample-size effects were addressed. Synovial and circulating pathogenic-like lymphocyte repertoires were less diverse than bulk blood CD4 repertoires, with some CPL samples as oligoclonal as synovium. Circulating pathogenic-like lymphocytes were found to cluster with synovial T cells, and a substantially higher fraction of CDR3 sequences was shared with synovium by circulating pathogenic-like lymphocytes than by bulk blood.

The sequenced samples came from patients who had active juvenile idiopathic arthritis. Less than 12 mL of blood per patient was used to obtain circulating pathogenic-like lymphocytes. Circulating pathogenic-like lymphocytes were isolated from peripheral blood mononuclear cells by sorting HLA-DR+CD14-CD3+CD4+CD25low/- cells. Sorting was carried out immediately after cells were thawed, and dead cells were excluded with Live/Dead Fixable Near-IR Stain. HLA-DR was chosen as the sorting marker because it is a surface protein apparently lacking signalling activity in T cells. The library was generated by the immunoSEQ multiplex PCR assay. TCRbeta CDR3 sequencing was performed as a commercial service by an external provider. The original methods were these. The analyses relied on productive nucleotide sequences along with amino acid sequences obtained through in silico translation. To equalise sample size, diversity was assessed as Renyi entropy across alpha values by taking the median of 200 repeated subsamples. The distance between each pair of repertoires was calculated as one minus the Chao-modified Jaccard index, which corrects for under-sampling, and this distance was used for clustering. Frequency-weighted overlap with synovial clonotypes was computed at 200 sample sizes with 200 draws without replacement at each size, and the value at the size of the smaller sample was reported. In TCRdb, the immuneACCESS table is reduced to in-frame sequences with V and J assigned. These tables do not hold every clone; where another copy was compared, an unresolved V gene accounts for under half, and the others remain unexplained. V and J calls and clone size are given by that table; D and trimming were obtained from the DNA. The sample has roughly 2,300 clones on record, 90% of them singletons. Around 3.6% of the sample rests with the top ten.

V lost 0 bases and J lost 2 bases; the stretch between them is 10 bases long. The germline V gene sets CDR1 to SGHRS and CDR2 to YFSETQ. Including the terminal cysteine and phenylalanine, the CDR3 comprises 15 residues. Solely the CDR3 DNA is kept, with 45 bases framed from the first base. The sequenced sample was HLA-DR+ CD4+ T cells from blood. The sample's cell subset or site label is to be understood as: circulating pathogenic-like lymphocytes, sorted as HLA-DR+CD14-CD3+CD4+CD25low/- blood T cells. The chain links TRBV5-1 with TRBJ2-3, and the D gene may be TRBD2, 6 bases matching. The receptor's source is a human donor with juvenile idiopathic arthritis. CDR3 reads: CASSLAGVPTDTQYF. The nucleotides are TGCGCCAGCAGCTTGGCGGGGGTACCCACAGATACGCAGTATTTT.